Listed here are 28 T cell receptor beta chains from one sample, sequenced in a study of control samples from healthy donors and cancer patients. The method was immunoSEQ multiplex PCR; TCRdb's version includes in-frame clones alone and lacks a portion of them. The table records roughly 120,000 clones, 93% of them present only once. Sequencing was done on a sample of blood. These receptors were collected from a man aged 25-40 years in good health.

Written as DNA, the CDR3 is TGTGCTAGTGGTTTGGTGGTAACCTTAGAGGCAACTAATGAAAAACTGTTTTTT. Residues: CASGLVVTLEATNEKLFF. The chain employs TRBV12-5 and TRBJ1-4; D unresolved. V gave up 0 bases and J gave up 0 bases, with 14 bases separating them. In germline, CDR1 is LGHNT, CDR2 FRNRAP. This CDR3 region has 18 residues.

This sequence joins TRBV6-1 and TRBJ2-7; D unresolved. Trimming shortened V by 2 bases and J by 4 bases, and 15 bases separated the two germline ends. The CDR3 covers 15 residues. The germline gives CDR1 MNHNS, CDR2 SASEGT. In nucleotides, the CDR3 is TGTGCCAGCAGTGAAAAATACAAAAAAGAGTACGAGCAGTACGTC. It encodes CASSEKYKKEYEQYV.

This clone showed up just once. The rearrangement uses TRBV6-1 and TRBJ2-2; weak D call: TRBD2 (6 bases). This CDR3 contains 16 residues. CDR1 MNHNS and CDR2 SASEGT come from the germline V gene. Trimming removed 3 bases at V and 1 base at J, with 12 bases between. CDR3 region: CASSDRTGVNTGELFF. The DNA for the CDR3 is TGTGCCAGCAGTGATCGAACGGGGGTGAACACCGGGGAGCTGTTTTTT.

The chain recombines TRBV10-3 with TRBJ1-1; D gene unclear. Germline assignment: CDR1 ENHRY and CDR2 SYGVKD. Deletions cut 2 bases from V and 0 bases from J, with 13 bases between. This CDR3 has 16 amino acids. The CDR3 DNA sequence: TGTGCCATCAGTGAGGGAGGCATACTCATGAACACTGAAGCTTTCTTT. Translated: CAISEGGILMNTEAFF.

The rearrangement links TRBV5-1 to TRBJ1-1, with unresolved D. With 1 base removed from V and 0 bases from J, the gap between germline ends came to 10 bases. The CDR3 loop spans 15 amino acids. Germline V gene lookup returns CDR1 SGHRS and CDR2 YFSETQ. The CDR3 DNA sequence: TGCGCCAGCAGCTTGCAGGTGAGCCTGAACACTGAAGCTTTCTTT. Translating gives CASSLQVSLNTEAFF.

This clone was seen only once. The V gene is TRBV18, the J gene TRBJ1-3, with TRBD1 matching 7 bases. Germline assignment: CDR1 KGHSH and CDR2 LQKENI. With V trimmed by 3 bases and J by 1 base, 3 bases remained unmatched. This CDR3 has 15 amino acids. The CDR3 sequence: CASSPPDRSGNTIYF. The DNA of the CDR3 is TGTGCCAGCTCACCTCCGGACAGGTCTGGAAACACCATATATTTT.

This chain joins TRBV5-6 and TRBJ1-1; 9 nucleotides align to TRBD1. The CDR3 has 15 amino acids. The trim removed 0 bases at V and 4 bases at J, leaving 4 bases unmatched. Germline assignment: CDR1 SGHDT and CDR2 YYEEEE. This chain's CDR3 is CASSLGTGVSTEAFF. CDR3 bases: TGTGCCAGCAGCTTGGGGACAGGGGTTTCCACTGAAGCTTTCTTT.

This chain connects TRBV3-1 (or the pseudogene TRBV3-2) to TRBJ2-2; 7 nucleotides match TRBD1. This CDR3 spans 15 amino acids. The ends lost 4 bases at V and 5 bases at J; junction bases unmatched: 7. CDR1 is LGHDT, CDR2 YNNKEL, per germline (reference sequence). The CDR3 region is CASSPRDSFTGELFF. DNA of the CDR3: TGTGCCAGCAGCCCCCGGGACAGTTTTACCGGGGAGCTGTTTTTT.

J is TRBJ2-4 and V is TRBV13, with D perhaps matching TRBD1 (6 bases). CDR1 is PRHDT, CDR2 FYEKMQ, per germline (reference sequence). Trimming left V 0 bases short and J 4 bases short, with 13 bases between. This CDR3 has 16 residues. CDR3 DNA sequence: TGTGCCAGCAGCTTAGGCGAGGGGGTCCAGAAAAACATTCAGTACTTC. Translating gives CASSLGEGVQKNIQYF.

The rearrangement uses TRBV11-2 and TRBJ2-3; TRBD2 agrees at 7 bases. Trimming at V came to 5 bases and at J to 4 bases, leaving 12 bases not matched to a gene. Germline values: CDR1 SGHAT, CDR2 FQNNGV. CDR3 length equals 16 residues. CDR3 coding DNA: TGTGCCAGCAGCCTGATGGGGGGGGTACCTCCAGATACGCAGTATTTT. Amino acid sequence: CASSLMGGVPPDTQYF.

The rearrangement uses TRBV19 and TRBJ1-4, with unresolved D. The V gene's germline CDR1 is LNHDA and CDR2 SQIVND (reference sequence). The CDR3 has 16 residues. Between the trimmed V and J ends, which lost 3 bases and 8 bases, there was a span of 19 bases. CDR3 in DNA: TGTGCCAGTAGTATGGCCCTTGGGGTAGGTGAAGAAAAACTGTTTTTT. Protein product: CASSMALGVGEEKLFF.

The chain links TRBV6-1 to TRBJ1-3, with 10 bases that match TRBD1. Germline CDR1 MNHNS, CDR2 SASEGT. V was pared by 1 base and J by 0 bases, with 3 bases of the junction left unmatched. The CDR3 is 17 residues long. The CDR3 DNA reads TGTGCCAGCAGTGAAGTGGGACAGGGGATCTCTGGAAACACCATATATTTT. Protein product: CASSEVGQGISGNTIYF.

The rearrangement links TRBV13 to TRBJ2-6, with 11 positions matching TRBD2. After removal of 0 bases from V and 0 bases from J, the junction contained 4 bases not matched to a gene. This CDR3 region has 19 residues. Germline CDR1 is PRHDT and CDR2 is FYEKMQ (reference sequence). The DNA for the CDR3 is TGTGCCAGCAGCTTAGGGCTAGCGGGGGGCCCCTCTGGGGCCAACGTCCTGACTTTC. Protein: CASSLGLAGGPSGANVLTF.

This clone was counted once. The CDR3 region is CASSVDRGGEKLFF. CDR3 coding DNA: TGTGCCAGCAGCGTAGACAGGGGTGGGGAAAAACTGTTTTTT. The chain carries TRBV9 and TRBJ1-4; TRBD1 matches at 7 bases. The CDR3 runs 14 residues. Germline CDR1 and CDR2: SGDLS and YYNGEE. Trimming removed 0 bases from V and 8 bases from J; junction bases left unmatched: 4.

This chain links TRBV23-1 with TRBJ2-2, with D uncertain. TRBV23-1 is identified as an open reading frame with a role that is uncertain. V lost 0 bases and J lost 6, with 17 bases in between. The CDR3 is 17 amino acids. The CDR3 bases are TGCGCCAGCAGTCAATCCAGATCATACGGGTTGGCCGGGGAGCTGTTTTTT. This gives the protein CASSQSRSYGLAGELFF.

Turning to this clone: Distinct nucleotide sequences in the sample also encode this CDR3. V gene TRBV5-1 combines with J gene TRBJ1-2; D not certain. The CDR3 has 13 amino acids. Germline-derived CDR1 and CDR2 are SGHRS and YFSETQ. Trimming removed 0 bases at V and 8 bases at J, with 11 bases between. CDR3 nucleotide sequence: TGCGCCAGCAGCTTGGTGCAGGACGGGGGCTACACCTTC. Its protein is CASSLVQDGGYTF.

The rearrangement links TRBV15 to TRBJ2-2; TRBD1 or TRBD2 may be the D gene (5 bases each). Germline V gives CDR1 LNHNV, CDR2 YYDKDF (reference sequence). Trimming took 3 bases from V and 7 from J, leaving 18 bases between them. The CDR3 covers 16 residues. Here the CDR3 DNA reads TGTGCCACCAGCAGGAAATGGGGGTTGAGTGTCGGGGAGCTGTTTTTT. Residues: CATSRKWGLSVGELFF.

CDR3 sequence: CASSEGIGQPQHF. The DNA of the CDR3 is TGTGCCAGCAGTGAAGGTATAGGTCAGCCCCAGCATTTT. The chain uses TRBV6-4 and TRBJ1-5; D ambiguous. This CDR3 has 13 residues. Trimming removed 3 bases at V and 6 bases at J, with 9 bases between. Germline loops: CDR1 MRHNA, CDR2 SNTAGT.

This clone was counted a single time. The rearrangement links TRBV28 to TRBJ2-3; TRBD1 is a possible D gene (6 bases). V was cut by 4 bases and J by 2 bases, with 19 bases left in between. Germline CDR1 MDHEN, CDR2 SYDVKM. This CDR3 spans 17 amino acids. In DNA form, the CDR3 reads TGTGCCAGCAGTTCCTTACCTCGAACAGGGTCCACAGATACGCAGTATTTT. Its translation: CASSSLPRTGSTDTQYF.

The CDR3 DNA reads TGTGCCAGCAGTCGCGCGGAAACCCAGCGGGAAAAACTGTTTTTT. Amino acid sequence: CASSRAETQREKLFF. The chain combines TRBV28 with TRBJ1-4; D is uncertain. The V gene lost 5 bases and the J gene lost 8 bases, with 18 bases spanning the gap. The germline CDR1 and CDR2 sequences are MDHEN and SYDVKM. CDR3 length: 15 residues.

The CDR3 protein is CATSALAAGTDTQYF. In DNA, the CDR3 is TGTGCCACCAGTGCCCTAGCGGCCGGCACAGATACGCAGTATTTT. This sequence joins TRBV24-1 and TRBJ2-3; 7 bases match TRBD2. Per germline, CDR1 KGHDR and CDR2 SFDVKD. The CDR3 length is 15 residues. V lost 5 bases, J lost 1 base, and 5 bases stayed unmatched.

The chain joins TRBV7-2 to TRBJ1-4, with D uncertain. The CDR3 has 13 amino acids. The germline CDR1 and CDR2 sequences are SGHTA and FQGNSA. V was trimmed by 4 bases and J by 8 bases, leaving 11 bases between them. The CDR3 is CASSSRVEEKLFF. CDR3 DNA: TGTGCCAGCAGCTCTCGGGTGGAGGAAAAACTGTTTTTT.

This chain links TRBV28 with TRBJ1-2, with D possibly being TRBD1 (6 bases). Germline V gene data show CDR1 as MDHEN and CDR2 as SYDVKM. V was pared by 10 bases and J by 5 bases, with 17 bases between. The CDR3 spans 13 residues. CDR3 bases: TGTGCCACCCGGGAAGGGGGAGGGTATGGCTACACCTTC. This codes for CATREGGGYGYTF.

The chain combines TRBV29-1 with TRBJ2-3; 7 bases align to TRBD1. The V gene end was trimmed by 7 bases and the J gene end by 13 bases; junction bases not matched to a gene: 14. CDR1 is SQVTM, CDR2 ANQGSEA, per germline. This CDR3 has 12 amino acids. The CDR3 DNA is TGCAGCGCCGCTTCCGGGACAGACTCAGAGTATTTT. Translated: CSAASGTDSEYF.

The chain has TRBV28 and TRBJ1-4; 10 bases agree with TRBD1. CDR3 size: 14 residues. CDR1 MDHEN and CDR2 SYDVKM come from the germline V gene. The V segment lost 3 bases and the J segment 7 bases; nucleotides outside the gene matches: 2. The CDR3, as DNA: TGTGCCAGCAGTTTTAGGACAGGGGGTGAAAAACTGTTTTTT. This gives the protein CASSFRTGGEKLFF.

V usage is TRBV6-2 or TRBV6-3 and J usage is TRBJ2-3; a weak D match, TRBD1 (6 bases). Looked up from germline, CDR1 is MNHEY and CDR2 is SVGEGT. CDR3 length: 15 residues. V was shortened by 2 bases and J by 2 bases, with 11 bases between the two germline ends. The CDR3 sequence: CASSYRDRPTDTQYF. CDR3 in DNA: TGTGCCAGCAGTTACCGTGACAGGCCCACAGATACGCAGTATTTT.

The chain recombines TRBV7-9 with TRBJ1-6; D unclear. V was trimmed by 5 bases and J by 9 bases, leaving 17 bases between them. Germline-derived CDR1 and CDR2 are SEHNR and FQNEAQ (reference sequence). The CDR3 is 15 residues long. DNA for the CDR3: TGTGCCAGCAGCGCGGCCCTTAGCTCGAGTTCACCCCTCCACTTT. This encodes CASSAALSSSSPLHF.

The rearrangement links TRBV11-2 to TRBJ1-5, with no clear D. V gave up 5 bases and J gave up 5 bases, with 10 bases separating them. The CDR3 sequence is 13 residues long. Germline V gives CDR1 SGHAT, CDR2 FQNNGV. CDR3 region: CASSPAVHQPQHF. The DNA of the CDR3 is TGTGCCAGCAGCCCGGCTGTTCATCAGCCCCAGCATTTT.